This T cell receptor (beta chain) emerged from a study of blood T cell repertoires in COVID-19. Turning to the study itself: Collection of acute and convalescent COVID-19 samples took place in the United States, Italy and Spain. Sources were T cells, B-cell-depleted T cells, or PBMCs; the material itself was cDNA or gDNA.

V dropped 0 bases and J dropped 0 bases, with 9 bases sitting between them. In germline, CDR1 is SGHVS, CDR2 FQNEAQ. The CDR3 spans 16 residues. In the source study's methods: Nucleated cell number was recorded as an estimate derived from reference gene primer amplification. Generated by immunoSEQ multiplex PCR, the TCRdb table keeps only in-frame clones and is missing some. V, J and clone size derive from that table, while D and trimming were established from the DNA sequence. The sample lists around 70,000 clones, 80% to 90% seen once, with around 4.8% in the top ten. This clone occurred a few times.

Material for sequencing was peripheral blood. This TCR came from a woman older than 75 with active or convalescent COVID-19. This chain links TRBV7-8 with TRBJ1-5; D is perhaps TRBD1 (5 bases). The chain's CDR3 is CASSLAPGYSNQPQHF. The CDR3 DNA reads TGTGCCAGCAGCTTAGCGCCAGGGTATAGCAATCAGCCCCAGCATTTT.